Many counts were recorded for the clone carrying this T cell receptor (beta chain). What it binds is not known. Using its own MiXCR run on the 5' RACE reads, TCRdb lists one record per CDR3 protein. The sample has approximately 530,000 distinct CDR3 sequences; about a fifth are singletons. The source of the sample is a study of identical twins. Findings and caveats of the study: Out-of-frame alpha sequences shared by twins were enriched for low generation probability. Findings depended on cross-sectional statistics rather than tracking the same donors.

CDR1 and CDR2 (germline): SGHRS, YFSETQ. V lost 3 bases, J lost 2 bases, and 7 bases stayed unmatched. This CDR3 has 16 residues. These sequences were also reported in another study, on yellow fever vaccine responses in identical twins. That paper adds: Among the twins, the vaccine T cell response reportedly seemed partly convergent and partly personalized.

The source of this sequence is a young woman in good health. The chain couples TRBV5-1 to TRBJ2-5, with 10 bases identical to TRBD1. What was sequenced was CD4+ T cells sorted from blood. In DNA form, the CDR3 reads TGCGCCAGCAGCTCCAATCCGGGACAGGGGCAAGAGACCCAGTACTTC. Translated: CASSSNPGQGQETQYF.